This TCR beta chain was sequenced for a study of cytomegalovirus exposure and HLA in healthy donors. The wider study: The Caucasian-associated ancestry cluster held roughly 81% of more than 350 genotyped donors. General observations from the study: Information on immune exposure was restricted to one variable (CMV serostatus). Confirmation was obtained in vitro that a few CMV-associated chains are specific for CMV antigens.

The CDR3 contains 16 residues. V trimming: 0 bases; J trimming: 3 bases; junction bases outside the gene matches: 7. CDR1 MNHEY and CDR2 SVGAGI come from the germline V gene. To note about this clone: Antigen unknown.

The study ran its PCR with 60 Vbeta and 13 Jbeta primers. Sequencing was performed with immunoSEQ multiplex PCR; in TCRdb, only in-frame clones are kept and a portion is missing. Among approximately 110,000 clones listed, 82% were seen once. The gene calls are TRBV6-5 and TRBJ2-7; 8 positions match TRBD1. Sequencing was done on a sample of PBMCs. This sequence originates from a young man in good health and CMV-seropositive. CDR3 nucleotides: TGTGCCAGCAGTTACTCCTCGACAGGGGAAGTCTACGAGCAGTACTTC. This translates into CASSYSSTGEVYEQYF.